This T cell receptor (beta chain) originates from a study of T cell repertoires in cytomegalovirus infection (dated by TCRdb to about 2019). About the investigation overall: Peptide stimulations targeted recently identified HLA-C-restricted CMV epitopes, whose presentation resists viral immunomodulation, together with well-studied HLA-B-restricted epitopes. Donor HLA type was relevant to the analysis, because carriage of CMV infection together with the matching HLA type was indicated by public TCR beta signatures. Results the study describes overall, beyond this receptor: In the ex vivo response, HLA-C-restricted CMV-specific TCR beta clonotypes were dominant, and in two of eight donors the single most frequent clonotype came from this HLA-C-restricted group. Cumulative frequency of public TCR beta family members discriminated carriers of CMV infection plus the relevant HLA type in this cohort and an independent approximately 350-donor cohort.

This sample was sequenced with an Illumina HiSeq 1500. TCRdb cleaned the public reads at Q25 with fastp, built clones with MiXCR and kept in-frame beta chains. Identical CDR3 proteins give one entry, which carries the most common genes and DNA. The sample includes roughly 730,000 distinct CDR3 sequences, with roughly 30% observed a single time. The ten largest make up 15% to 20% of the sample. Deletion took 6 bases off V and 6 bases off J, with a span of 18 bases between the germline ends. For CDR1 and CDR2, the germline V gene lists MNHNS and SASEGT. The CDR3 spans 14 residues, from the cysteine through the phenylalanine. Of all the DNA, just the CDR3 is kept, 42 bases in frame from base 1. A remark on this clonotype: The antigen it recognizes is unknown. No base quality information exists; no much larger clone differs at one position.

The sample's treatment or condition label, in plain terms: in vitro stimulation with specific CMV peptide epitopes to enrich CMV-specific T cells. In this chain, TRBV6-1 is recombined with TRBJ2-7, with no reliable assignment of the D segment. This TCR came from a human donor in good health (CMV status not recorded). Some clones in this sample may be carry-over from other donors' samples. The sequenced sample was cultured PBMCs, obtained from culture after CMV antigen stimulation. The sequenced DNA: TGTGCCAGCAGACGTACCCGGGCCTCCCTCGAGCAGTACTTC. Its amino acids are CASRRTRASLEQYF.